These 18 T cell receptor beta chains were all obtained from the same sample, sequenced in a study of blood T cell repertoires in COVID-19. Sequencing used immunoSEQ multiplex PCR; TCRdb keeps in-frame clones, though not all of them. The sample yields 170,000 or so clones, about 90% seen once. The sequenced sample was PBMCs or T cells enriched from blood (not recorded which). The receptor source for this set is a woman aged 45-65 years who had recovered from COVID-19.

The V call is TRBV4-2, the J call TRBJ2-3; TRBD1 matches at 7 bases. CDR1 and CDR2 from the germline V gene are LGHNA and YNFKEQ. Germline trimming cut 5 bases from V and 1 base from J; bases unmatched to any gene: 6. The CDR3 is 15 amino acids. CDR3 amino acids: CASSSYRGGTDTQYF. Here the CDR3 DNA reads TGTGCCAGCAGCTCGTACAGGGGAGGCACAGATACGCAGTATTTT.

V and J are TRBV7-9 and TRBJ2-1, with D possibly TRBD2 on 6 matching bases. This CDR3 comprises 15 residues. Germline values: CDR1 SEHNR, CDR2 FQNEAQ (reference sequence). The V gene lost 5 bases and the J gene lost 7 bases, with 18 bases spanning the gap. The CDR3 region is CASSTPASEENEQFF. CDR3 coding DNA: TGTGCCAGCAGCACCCCGGCTAGCGAGGAAAATGAGCAGTTCTTC.

The chain has TRBV18 and TRBJ2-5; 10 bases are shared with TRBD1. CDR1 and CDR2 from the germline V gene are KGHSH and LQKENI. After removal of 2 bases from V and 10 bases from J, the junction contained 1 base not matched to a gene. CDR3 size: 12 residues. The CDR3 DNA reads TGTGCCAGCTCACCAGGACAGGGGGACCAGTACTTC. Protein: CASSPGQGDQYF.

This clone occurred a few times. The chain employs TRBV28 and TRBJ1-2; the match to TRBD1 covers 9 bases. The CDR3 is 16 residues long. The J segment lost 4 bases and the V segment lost 3 bases, leaving 9 bases of the junction unmatched. Germline lookup yields CDR1 MDHEN and CDR2 SYDVKM. CDR3 loop: CASSLTGTGMAYGYTF. CDR3 nucleotide sequence: TGTGCCAGCAGTTTGACAGGGACAGGGATGGCCTATGGCTACACCTTC.

This clone turned up a few times. The chain has TRBV9 and TRBJ2-1; 8 bases are shared with TRBD1. With 0 bases clipped from V and 5 bases from J, the junction kept 4 bases outside the gene matches. The germline CDR1 and CDR2 sequences are SGDLS and YYNGEE. This CDR3 has 15 residues. CDR3 nucleotides: TGTGCCAGCAGCGTAGAGGGACAGGTTAACAATGAGCAGTTCTTC. This codes for CASSVEGQVNNEQFF.

This chain connects TRBV3-1 (or the pseudogene TRBV3-2) to TRBJ1-1, with D unclear. Germline V gives CDR1 LGHDT, CDR2 YNNKEL (reference sequence). This CDR3 comprises 12 residues. With 4 bases removed from V and 10 bases from J, the gap between germline ends came to 13 bases. This CDR3 reads CASSPGGLAAFF. CDR3 in DNA: TGTGCCAGCAGCCCCGGCGGTCTGGCAGCTTTCTTT.

The V and J genes are TRBV6-5 and TRBJ1-6; 7 bases line up with TRBD1. The CDR3 totals 15 residues. After removal of 10 bases from V and 7 bases from J, the junction contained 13 bases not matched to a gene. The germline gives CDR1 MNHEY, CDR2 SVGAGI. CDR3 region: CATKTKTGPNSPLHF. As DNA, the CDR3 is TGTGCCACCAAAACAAAGACAGGGCCAAATTCACCCCTCCACTTT.

This clone turned up a few times. V is TRBV9 and J is TRBJ1-3, with D tentatively TRBD1 (6 bases). The V and J ends lost 2 bases and 0 bases respectively, with 15 bases between them. This CDR3 contains 17 residues. Germline loops: CDR1 SGDLS, CDR2 YYNGEE. The CDR3: CASSVHRDRNSGNTIYF. CDR3 nucleotide sequence: TGTGCCAGCAGCGTCCACCGCGACAGGAACTCTGGAAACACCATATATTTT.

This clone was seen only once. This chain connects TRBV19 to TRBJ1-5, with 7 bases lining up with TRBD1. This CDR3 has 13 amino acids. Trimming removed 6 bases from V and 6 bases from J; junction bases left unmatched: 5. Germline CDR1 and CDR2: LNHDA and SQIVND (reference sequence). CDR3 coding DNA: TGTGCCAGTAGGGGACAGAACGGTCAGCCCCAGCATTTT. Translating gives CASRGQNGQPQHF.

CDR3 residues: CASLGDRGDEKLFF. CDR3 in DNA: TGTGCCAGTCTCGGGGACAGGGGAGATGAAAAACTGTTTTTT. The chain combines TRBV19 with TRBJ1-4; 10 bases match TRBD1. Per germline, CDR1 LNHDA and CDR2 SQIVND (reference sequence). The CDR3 extends over 14 amino acids. V lost 8 bases to trimming and J lost 6 bases; unmatched junction nucleotides: 6.

The chain links TRBV6-5 to TRBJ1-5; 7 bases agree with TRBD1. V lost 7 bases and J lost 3; bases outside the gene matches: 9. The V gene's germline CDR1 is MNHEY and CDR2 SVGAGI. The CDR3 loop spans 15 amino acids. The CDR3 sequence: CASNRAGTVNQPQHF. The DNA of the CDR3 is TGTGCCAGCAACCGTGCCGGGACAGTCAATCAGCCCCAGCATTTT.

CDR3 nucleotide sequence: TGCGCCAGCAGCCAAGGCACAGGTCAGGCAGACACCATATATTTT. Protein product: CASSQGTGQADTIYF. The chain is built from TRBV4-3 and TRBJ1-3, with D perhaps matching TRBD1 (5 bases). Trimming stripped 1 base from V and 8 bases from J, with 15 bases between. Germline CDR1 reads LGHNA; CDR2 reads YSLEER. CDR3 length: 15 amino acids.

The chain is built from TRBV28 and TRBJ1-1; no clear D gene. Germline CDR1 is MDHEN and CDR2 is SYDVKM. Trimming stripped 5 bases from V and 5 bases from J, with 3 bases between. CDR3 size: 10 residues. The CDR3 DNA reads as TGTGCCAGCAGTCGGACTGAAGCTTTCTTT. Translated: CASSRTEAFF.

This clone was observed a single time. This chain connects TRBV10-3 to TRBJ2-7; 8 nucleotides line up with TRBD1. The CDR3 is made up of 13 amino acids. Germline loops: CDR1 ENHRY, CDR2 SYGVKD. With 3 bases clipped from V and 5 bases from J, the junction kept 3 bases outside the gene matches. CDR3 amino acids: CAISDDRGNEQYF. CDR3 sequence (DNA): TGTGCCATCAGTGATGACAGGGGAAACGAGCAGTACTTC.

This clone was seen only a few times. V gene TRBV12-5 combines with J gene TRBJ2-3; possible D gene TRBD2, 5 bases. The CDR3 covers 14 residues. V lost 1 base and J 2 bases, leaving 7 bases between the germline ends. Germline-derived CDR1 and CDR2 are LGHNT and FRNRAP. The CDR3 DNA is TGTGCTAGTGGTTTGGGGACTGACACAGATACGCAGTATTTT. It encodes CASGLGTDTDTQYF.

The rearrangement uses TRBV6-1 and TRBJ2-2; D might be TRBD2 (6 bases). The V end lost 0 bases, the J end lost 5 bases, and 13 bases lay between the germline ends. The CDR3 length is 16 residues. Germline V lookup: CDR1 MNHNS, CDR2 SASEGT. As DNA, the CDR3 is TGTGCCAGCAGTGAAGCGCAGGAGGGGAGGACCGGGGAGCTGTTTTTT. Translated: CASSEAQEGRTGELFF.

This sequence joins TRBV27 and TRBJ2-2, with a possible D match to TRBD2 (6 bases). Germline V lookup: CDR1 MNHEY, CDR2 SMNVEV (reference sequence). V lost 5 bases and J lost 9, with 31 bases in between. The CDR3 contains 19 residues. CDR3 sequence (DNA): TGTGCCAGCAGTGTGAAATCCTCGGGACTTCCGTCACTTAGGAGGGAGCTGTTTTTT. Its protein is CASSVKSSGLPSLRRELFF.

The J gene is TRBJ2-1, the V gene TRBV30; D perhaps matches TRBD2 (6 bases). This CDR3 spans 12 amino acids. V was pared by 4 bases and J by 8 bases, with 12 bases between. Per the germline V gene, CDR1 is GTSNPN and CDR2 is SVGIG (reference sequence). CDR3 region: CAWTRETDEQFF. CDR3 DNA sequence: TGTGCCTGGACACGGGAGACGGATGAGCAGTTCTTC.